The 30 T cell receptor beta chains below come from one sample, sequenced in a study of T-cell reconstitution after alpha-beta-depleted transplantation in children. A library of TCRbeta sequences, prepared with unique molecular identifiers, was generated. MiXCR, applied by TCRdb to the PCR reads, yields one record per CDR3 protein. The table records more than 200,000 distinct CDR3 sequences, around 8.4% of them present only once. Sequencing used PBMCs, mostly from graft donor cells, obtained 360 days after TCRalphabeta/CD19-depleted stem cell transplant. These receptor sequences come from a male patient between 2 and 10 years old who had a stem cell transplant for acute myeloid leukemia, so the T cells may come from the graft donor.

This clonotype was seen ten or more times. The rearrangement joins TRBV29-1 to TRBJ2-1; D is possibly TRBD2 (5 bases). Trimming shortened V by 3 bases and J by 4 bases, and 19 bases separated the two germline ends. This CDR3 is built from 16 residues. Germline values: CDR1 SQVTM, CDR2 ANQGSEA. CDR3: CSVDTPPGGSYNEQFF. DNA of the CDR3: TGCAGCGTTGATACCCCTCCCGGAGGCAGTTACAATGAGCAGTTCTTC.

The rearrangement links TRBV5-1 to TRBJ1-1, with D maybe TRBD1 (6 bases). V was shortened by 4 bases and J by 3 bases, with 13 bases between the two germline ends. CDR1 and CDR2 from the germline V gene are SGHRS and YFSETQ. This CDR3 is built from 14 residues. Written as DNA, the CDR3 is TGCGCCAGCAGCAGGGACAATGGGGACACTGAAGCTTTCTTT. Residues: CASSRDNGDTEAFF.

This chain connects TRBV5-1 to TRBJ1-1; possibly TRBD1 for D (6 bases). Germline V gene lookup returns CDR1 SGHRS and CDR2 YFSETQ. Deletions cut 5 bases from V and 5 bases from J, with 10 bases between. The CDR3 is 12 amino acids. The CDR3 nucleotides are TGCGCCAGCAGGCACAGGGAAACTGAAGCTTTCTTT. This sequence encodes CASRHRETEAFF. The full variable domain, rest sourced from reference TRBV5-1 and TRBJ1-1, is KAGVTQTPRYLIKTRGQQVTLSCSPISGHRSVSWYQQTPGQGLQFLFEYFSETQRNKGNFPGRFSGRQFSNSRSEMNVSTLELGDSALYLCASRHRETEAFFGQGTRLTVV.

CDR3 coding DNA: TGTGCCAGCAGTGGGGACAGTCTTTACAATGAGCAGTTCTTC. Residues: CASSGDSLYNEQFF. The rearrangement joins TRBV2 to TRBJ2-1; 7 bases line up with TRBD1. The J segment lost 4 bases and the V segment lost 4 bases, leaving 4 bases of the junction unmatched. CDR3 length: 14 amino acids. CDR1 and CDR2 from the germline V gene are SNHLY and FYNNEI.

J is TRBJ1-1 and V is TRBV5-5, with D tentatively TRBD1 (6 bases). Trimming left V 0 bases short and J 4 bases short, with 16 bases between. This CDR3 comprises 16 residues. Germline lookup yields CDR1 SGHKS and CDR2 YYEKEE (reference sequence). CDR3 sequence reads: CASSLAQAGVRTEAFF. CDR3 coding DNA: TGTGCCAGCAGCTTGGCTCAGGCAGGGGTTCGCACTGAAGCTTTCTTT.

Ten or more counts support this clonotype. The chain employs TRBV10-3 and TRBJ2-5, with D perhaps given as TRBD1 or TRBD2 (5 bases each). Per germline, CDR1 ENHRY and CDR2 SYGVKD. The CDR3 is 14 residues long. Trimming pared 8 bases from V and 3 bases from J, leaving 16 bases between. The CDR3 sequence: CAIGGYDREETQYF. The CDR3 region has the DNA TGTGCCATCGGGGGTTACGACAGAGAAGAGACCCAGTACTTC.

The rearrangement uses TRBV5-5 and TRBJ1-5; tentatively, D is TRBD1 (5 bases). The V end was cut by 3 bases, the J end by 2 bases, with 15 bases between. CDR3 length: 16 amino acids. Germline V lookup: CDR1 SGHKS, CDR2 YYEKEE (reference sequence). The CDR3 coding sequence is TGTGCCAGCAGCTCTGGGCAGGGCAGACGCAATCAGCCCCAGCATTTT. It yields the protein CASSSGQGRRNQPQHF.

Of note for this clonotype: A single base separates this from a much larger clone, so it may be a read error. V is TRBV12-3 or TRBV12-4 and J is TRBJ2-7; 8 bases agree with TRBD1. The CDR3 sequence is 14 residues long. J lost 7 bases, V lost 8 bases, and 13 bases had no gene match. The CDR3 nucleotides are TGTGCCAGCGGGCTCGGGACAGGACACAGGGAGCAGTACGTC. Protein sequence: CASGLGTGHREQYV.

This clonotype was counted at least ten times. J is TRBJ2-1 and V is TRBV12-3 or TRBV12-4, with D uncertain. This CDR3 is built from 11 residues. Trimming stripped 6 bases from V and 9 bases from J, with 9 bases between. The CDR3 DNA reads TGTGCCAGCAGGATCCAGACTGAGCAGTTCTTC. Translation gives CASRIQTEQFF.

This clonotype was recorded many times. V is TRBV5-5 and J is TRBJ2-1; D remains unclear. The CDR3 has 16 amino acids. The V end was cut by 0 bases, the J end by 3 bases, with 13 bases between. Germline loops: CDR1 SGHKS, CDR2 YYEKEE (reference sequence). This chain's CDR3 is CASSLATPMGYNEQFF. CDR3 nucleotide sequence: TGTGCCAGCAGCTTGGCCACTCCTATGGGCTACAATGAGCAGTTCTTC. Supplemented by reference TRBV5-5 and TRBJ2-1, the full variable domain reads DAGVTQSPTHLIKTRGQQVTLRCSPISGHKSVSWYQQVLGQGPQFIFQYYEKEERGRGNFPDRFSARQFPNYSSELNVNALLLGDSALYLCASSLATPMGYNEQFFGPGTRLTVL.

This clonotype occurred a few times. The chain is built from TRBV18 and TRBJ2-7; a weak D match, TRBD2 (6 bases). V was clipped by 1 base and J by 5 bases, with 24 bases between them. The CDR3 totals 18 residues. Per germline, CDR1 KGHSH and CDR2 LQKENI. CDR3 DNA sequence: TGTGCCAGCTCACCACGGGGAACGGGAGTCGGTTCCGGGAACGAGCAGTACTTC. This translates into CASSPRGTGVGSGNEQYF.

This clonotype was recorded many times. This rearrangement joins TRBV10-3 to TRBJ2-7; no clear D. V was clipped by 7 bases and J by 0 bases, with 7 bases between them. The V gene's germline CDR1 is ENHRY and CDR2 SYGVKD. The CDR3 has 12 amino acids. CDR3 DNA: TGTGCCATCATCAATAGCTCCTACGAGCAGTACTTC. Protein: CAIINSSYEQYF.

The chain is built from TRBV5-1 and TRBJ2-1; tentative D call: TRBD2 (6 bases). CDR1 and CDR2 (germline): SGHRS, YFSETQ. The CDR3 sequence is 14 residues long. V gave up 1 base and J gave up 7 bases, with 12 bases separating them. CDR3 loop: CASSLSREVNEQFF. The CDR3 DNA is TGCGCCAGCAGCTTGAGCAGGGAGGTGAATGAGCAGTTCTTC.

This chain joins TRBV5-5 and TRBJ2-3; 10 positions agree with TRBD2. The CDR3 is 17 amino acids. The V and J ends lost 0 bases and 4 bases, in that order; junction bases with no gene match: 8. Germline CDR1 reads SGHKS; CDR2 reads YYEKEE (reference sequence). The CDR3 DNA is TGTGCCAGCAGCTTGGAGGGACTAGCGATGGGATCAGATACGCAGTATTTT. It translates to CASSLEGLAMGSDTQYF.

The chain couples TRBV7-6 to TRBJ2-3, with D maybe TRBD2 (5 bases). The CDR3 runs 16 residues. Germline-derived CDR1 and CDR2 are SGHVS and FNYEAQ. Trimming pared 5 bases from V and 5 bases from J, leaving 20 bases between. CDR3 nucleotides: TGTGCCAGCAGCCAGAGGACCGCCGTTCGGGGAGATACGCAGTATTTT. Translation gives CASSQRTAVRGDTQYF. Based on the CDR3 plus reference TRBV7-6 and TRBJ2-3, the full variable domain is GAGVSQSPRYKVTKRGQDVALRCDPISGHVSLYWYRQALGQGPEFLTYFNYEAQQDKSGLPNDRFSAERPEGSISTLTIQRTEQRDSAMYRCASSQRTAVRGDTQYFGPGTRLTVL.

This rearrangement joins TRBV20-1 to TRBJ2-2; TRBD1 aligns across 12 bases. J gave up 5 bases and V 3 bases, and 4 bases lay outside the gene matches. The CDR3 contains 15 residues. Germline V lookup: CDR1 DFQATT, CDR2 SNEGSKA (reference sequence). This chain's CDR3 is CSARGQGAGTGELFF. The CDR3 DNA sequence: TGCAGTGCTAGGGGACAGGGGGCGGGAACCGGGGAGCTGTTTTTT.

This clonotype has ten or more counts. The rearrangement joins TRBV29-1 to TRBJ2-1, with 7 bases aligning to TRBD1. The CDR3 runs 15 residues. CDR1 and CDR2 (germline): SQVTM, ANQGSEA. J lost 4 bases, V lost 0 bases, and 6 bases had no gene match. CDR3 nucleotide sequence: TGCAGCGTTGAAGATCCGGGGACAGCGTACAATGAGCAGTTCTTC. It yields the protein CSVEDPGTAYNEQFF.

The CDR3 DNA follows: TGCGCCAGCAGCCAAGCGGTTTCAGATACGCAGTATTTT. It encodes CASSQAVSDTQYF. This chain uses TRBV4-3 with TRBJ2-3; D call uncertain. This CDR3 has 13 amino acids. V dropped 1 base and J dropped 4 bases, with 6 bases sitting between them. Germline V CDR1 and CDR2: LGHNA, YSLEER.

This clonotype was picked up a small number of times. The V and J genes are TRBV7-2 and TRBJ2-7; TRBD2 might be the D (7 bases). This CDR3 contains 14 residues. Germline loops: CDR1 SGHTA, CDR2 FQGNSA. V was shortened by 6 bases and J by 2 bases, with 14 bases between the two germline ends. The CDR3 DNA follows: TGTGCCAGCAGTAGGGGGGGTGTACCCTACGAGCAGTACTTC. This gives the protein CASSRGGVPYEQYF.

To note about this clonotype: One end of the junction does not line up with germline, which may come from a read error. The chain joins TRBV5-6 to TRBJ2-5, with 8 bases identical to TRBD1. The CDR3 extends over 13 amino acids. Per germline, CDR1 SGHDT and CDR2 YYEEEE. DNA for the CDR3: TGTGCCAGCAGCTCCAGGGGGCAAGTGACCCAGTACTTC. It is translated as CASSSRGQVTQYF.

The chain employs TRBV6-1 and TRBJ1-6, with D perhaps matching TRBD1 (5 bases). Germline V gene data show CDR1 as MNHNS and CDR2 as SASEGT. The CDR3 is 17 amino acids. V was clipped by 5 bases and J by 2 bases, with 16 bases between them. CDR3 residues: CASSPWDFVAYNSPLHF. The CDR3 coding sequence is TGTGCCAGCAGTCCCTGGGACTTTGTGGCCTATAATTCACCCCTCCACTTT.

This clonotype was detected only a few times. The V gene is TRBV7-3, the J gene TRBJ1-6; the D is unclear. Germline lookup yields CDR1 SGHTA and CDR2 FQGTGA. Deletions cut 2 bases from V and 7 bases from J, with 9 bases between. The CDR3 totals 14 residues. The CDR3 region has the DNA TGTGCCAGCAGCTTAGTAGGTGGCAATTCACCCCTCCACTTT. Translation gives CASSLVGGNSPLHF.

This clonotype was detected many times. V usage is TRBV7-8 and J usage is TRBJ2-2; 8 positions agree with TRBD1. CDR3 length: 17 residues. V lost 3 bases to trimming and J lost 6 bases; unmatched junction nucleotides: 12. Germline-derived CDR1 and CDR2 are SGHVS and FQNEAQ. In DNA form, the CDR3 reads TGTGCCAGCAGCTTGTTCATGAGACAGGGGATTCCCGGGGAGCTGTTTTTT. Residues: CASSLFMRQGIPGELFF.

The V gene is TRBV7-2, the J gene TRBJ2-1; TRBD1 might be the D (5 bases). This CDR3 is 14 amino acids long. Germline assignment: CDR1 SGHTA and CDR2 FQGNSA. Trimming stripped 7 bases from V and 10 bases from J, with 20 bases between. The CDR3 protein is CASTKGPGLGEQFF. The CDR3 DNA is TGTGCCAGCACTAAAGGACCAGGGCTCGGGGAGCAGTTCTTC.

The gene calls are TRBV5-1 and TRBJ2-2, with D hard to call. Germline-derived CDR1 and CDR2 are SGHRS and YFSETQ. The V gene lost 0 bases and the J gene lost 6 bases, with 12 bases spanning the gap. The CDR3 sequence is 15 residues long. Here the CDR3 DNA reads TGCGCCAGCAGCTTGGAGGCTGGGTACCCCGGGGAGCTGTTTTTT. Encoded protein: CASSLEAGYPGELFF.

In this sample, this clonotype turned up once. The chain recombines TRBV6-5 with TRBJ1-2; D gene uncertain. Germline V gene sequence: CDR1 MNHEY, CDR2 SVGAGI. CDR3 size: 12 residues. Deletions cut 6 bases from V and 4 bases from J, with 9 bases between. Here the CDR3 DNA reads TGTGCCAGCAGACCATTAGGCTATGGCTACACCTTC. This gives the protein CASRPLGYGYTF.

The V gene is TRBV7-9, the J gene TRBJ2-1; no clear D. This CDR3 spans 14 amino acids. Germline V gene data show CDR1 as SEHNR and CDR2 as FQNEAQ (reference sequence). Trimming left V 1 base short and J 8 bases short, with 12 bases between. The CDR3 protein is CASSLDEQFDEQFF. For the CDR3, the DNA is TGTGCCAGCAGCTTAGACGAGCAGTTCGATGAGCAGTTCTTC.

This clonotype was seen more than once but under ten times. This sequence joins TRBV5-1 and TRBJ2-2; 9 bases line up with TRBD1. This CDR3 has 16 amino acids. From germline, CDR1 is SGHRS and CDR2 YFSETQ. Trimming removed 4 bases from V and 5 bases from J; junction bases left unmatched: 9. CDR3 in amino acids: CASSVQGARRTGELFF. DNA of the CDR3: TGCGCCAGCAGCGTACAGGGGGCGAGGCGAACCGGGGAGCTGTTTTTT.

The chain recombines TRBV20-1 with TRBJ2-1; TRBD2 matches 11 bases. Trimming at V came to 1 base and at J to 4 bases, leaving 12 bases not matched to a gene. There are 18 residues in the CDR3. From germline, CDR1 is DFQATT and CDR2 SNEGSKA (reference sequence). The DNA of the CDR3 is TGCAGTGCTAGAGGGGAAGACAATAGCGGGAGGGCGTACAATGAGCAGTTCTTC. Translating it yields CSARGEDNSGRAYNEQFF.

This sequence joins TRBV7-2 and TRBJ2-5; D call uncertain. Germline lookup yields CDR1 SGHTA and CDR2 FQGNSA. The CDR3 length is 11 residues. Trimming left V 8 bases short and J 4 bases short, with 8 bases between. The CDR3 sequence is CASLSLETQYF. As DNA, the CDR3 is TGTGCCAGCCTGTCTTTAGAGACCCAGTACTTC.